This T cell receptor (beta chain) was profiled in a study of T cell changes during pregnancy in multiple sclerosis. With 5 bases clipped from V and 7 bases from J, the junction kept 13 bases outside the gene matches. The germline V gene has CDR1 SEHNR and CDR2 FQNEAQ (reference sequence). CDR3 length: 15 amino acids. TCRdb's copy holds only in-frame clones and misses some; the assay was immunoSEQ multiplex PCR. The data show around 84,000 clones, roughly 94% seen once. This clone was recorded once. The TCR sequence derives from a female donor in good health, enrolled as a control in a pregnancy study. The source material was peripheral blood, sampled in the second trimester of pregnancy. The chain combines TRBV7-9 with TRBJ2-7, with 8 bases lining up with TRBD1. CDR3 sequence reads: CASSRTGTGLKEQYF. The CDR3 DNA sequence: TGTGCCAGCAGCCGGACCGGGACAGGCCTGAAAGAGCAGTACTTC.